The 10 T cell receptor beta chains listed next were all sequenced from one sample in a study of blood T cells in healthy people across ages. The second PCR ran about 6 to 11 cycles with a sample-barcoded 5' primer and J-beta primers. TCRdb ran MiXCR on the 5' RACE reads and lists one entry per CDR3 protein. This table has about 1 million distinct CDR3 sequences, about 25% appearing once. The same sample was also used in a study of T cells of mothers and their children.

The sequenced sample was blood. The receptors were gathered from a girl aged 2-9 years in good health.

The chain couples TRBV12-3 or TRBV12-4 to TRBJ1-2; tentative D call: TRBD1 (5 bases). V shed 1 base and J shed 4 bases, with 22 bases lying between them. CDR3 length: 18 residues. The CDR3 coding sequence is TGTGCCAGCAGTTTAGGGGGCCTTATAGGGAGAGGGTCCTATGGCTACACCTTC. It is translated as CASSLGGLIGRGSYGYTF.

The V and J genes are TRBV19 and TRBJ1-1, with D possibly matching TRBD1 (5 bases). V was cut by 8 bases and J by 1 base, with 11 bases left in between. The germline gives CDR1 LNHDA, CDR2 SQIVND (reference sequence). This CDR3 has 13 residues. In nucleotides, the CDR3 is TGTGCCAGTGATCAGGGTACGAACACTGAAGCTTTCTTT. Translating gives CASDQGTNTEAFF.

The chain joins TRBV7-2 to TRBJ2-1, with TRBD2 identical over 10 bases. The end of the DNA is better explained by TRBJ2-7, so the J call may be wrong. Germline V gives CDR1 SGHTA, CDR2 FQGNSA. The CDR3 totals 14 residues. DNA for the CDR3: TGTGCCAGCAGCCAGCGGGGGGGCCCCTACGAGCAGTACTTC. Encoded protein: CASSQRGGPYEQYF.

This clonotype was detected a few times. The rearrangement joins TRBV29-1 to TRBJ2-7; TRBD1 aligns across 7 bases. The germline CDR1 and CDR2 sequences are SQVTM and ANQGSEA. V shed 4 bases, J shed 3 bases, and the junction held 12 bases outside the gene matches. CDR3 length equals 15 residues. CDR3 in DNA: TGCAGCGTTGTCCTCCTAATGACAGGGTTCTACGAGCAGTACTTC. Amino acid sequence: CSVVLLMTGFYEQYF.

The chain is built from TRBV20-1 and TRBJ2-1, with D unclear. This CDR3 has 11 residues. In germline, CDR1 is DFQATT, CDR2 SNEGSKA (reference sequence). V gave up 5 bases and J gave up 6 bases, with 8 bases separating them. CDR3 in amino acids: CSAPSVNEQFF. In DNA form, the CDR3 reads TGCAGTGCTCCCTCTGTCAATGAGCAGTTCTTC.

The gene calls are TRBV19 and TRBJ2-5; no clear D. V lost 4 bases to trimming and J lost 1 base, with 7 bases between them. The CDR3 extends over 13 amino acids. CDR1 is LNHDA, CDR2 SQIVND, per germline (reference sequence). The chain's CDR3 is CASSRNTQETQYF. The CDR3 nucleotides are TGTGCCAGTAGTAGGAACACCCAAGAGACCCAGTACTTC.

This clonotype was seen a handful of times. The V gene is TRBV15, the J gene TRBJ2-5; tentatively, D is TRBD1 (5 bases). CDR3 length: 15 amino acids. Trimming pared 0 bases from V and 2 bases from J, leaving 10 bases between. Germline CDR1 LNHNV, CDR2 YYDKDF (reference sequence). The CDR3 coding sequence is TGTGCCACCAGCAGAGACAGACAGTTACAAGAGACCCAGTACTTC. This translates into CATSRDRQLQETQYF.

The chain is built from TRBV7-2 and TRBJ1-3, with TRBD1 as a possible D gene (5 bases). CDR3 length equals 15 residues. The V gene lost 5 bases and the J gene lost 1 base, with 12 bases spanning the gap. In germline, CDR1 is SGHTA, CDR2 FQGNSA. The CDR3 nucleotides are TGTGCCAGCAGCAGCCCGGGGGGGTCTGGAAACACCATATATTTT. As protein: CASSSPGGSGNTIYF.

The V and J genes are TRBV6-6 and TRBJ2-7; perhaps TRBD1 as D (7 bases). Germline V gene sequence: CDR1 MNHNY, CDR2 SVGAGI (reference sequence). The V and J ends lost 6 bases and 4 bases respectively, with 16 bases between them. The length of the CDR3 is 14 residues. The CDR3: CASSKGQAGYEQYF. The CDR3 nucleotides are TGTGCCAGCAGCAAAGGACAGGCGGGGTACGAGCAGTACTTC.

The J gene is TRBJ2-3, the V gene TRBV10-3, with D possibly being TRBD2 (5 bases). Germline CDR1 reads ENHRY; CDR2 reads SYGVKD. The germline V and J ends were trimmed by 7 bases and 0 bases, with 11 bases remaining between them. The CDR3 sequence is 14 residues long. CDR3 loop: CAIMEADSTDTQYF. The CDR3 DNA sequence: TGTGCCATCATGGAAGCGGACAGCACAGATACGCAGTATTTT.